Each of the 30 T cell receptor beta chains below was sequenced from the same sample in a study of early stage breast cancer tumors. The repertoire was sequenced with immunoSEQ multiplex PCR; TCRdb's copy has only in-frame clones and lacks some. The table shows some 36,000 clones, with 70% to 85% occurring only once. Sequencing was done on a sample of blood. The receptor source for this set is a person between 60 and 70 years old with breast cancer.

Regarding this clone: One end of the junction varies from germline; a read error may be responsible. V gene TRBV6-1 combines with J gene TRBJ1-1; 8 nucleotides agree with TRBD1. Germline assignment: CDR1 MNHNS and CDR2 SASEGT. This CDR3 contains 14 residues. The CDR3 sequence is CAISGTGGGYVAFF. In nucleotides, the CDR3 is TGTGCCATCAGTGGGACAGGAGGGGGGTACGTAGCTTTCTTT.

DNA of the CDR3: TGTGCCAGCAGCTTGGAAAAGAGAACTGAAGCTTTCTTT. This sequence encodes CASSLEKRTEAFF. The chain couples TRBV5-5 to TRBJ1-1; D remains ambiguous. Per germline, CDR1 SGHKS and CDR2 YYEKEE (reference sequence). With 0 bases removed from V and 5 bases from J, the gap between germline ends came to 8 bases. CDR3 size: 13 residues. The full variable domain, with the rest looked up from reference TRBV5-5 and TRBJ1-1, is DAGVTQSPTHLIKTRGQQVTLRCSPISGHKSVSWYQQVLGQGPQFIFQYYEKEERGRGNFPDRFSARQFPNYSSELNVNALLLGDSALYLCASSLEKRTEAFFGQGTRLTVV.

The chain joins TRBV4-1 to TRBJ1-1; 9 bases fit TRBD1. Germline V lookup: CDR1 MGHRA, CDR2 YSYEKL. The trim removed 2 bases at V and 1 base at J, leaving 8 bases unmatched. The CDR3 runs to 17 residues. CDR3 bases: TGCGCCAGCAGCCAAACTCCGGGACAGGGAAGGAACACTGAAGCTTTCTTT. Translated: CASSQTPGQGRNTEAFF.

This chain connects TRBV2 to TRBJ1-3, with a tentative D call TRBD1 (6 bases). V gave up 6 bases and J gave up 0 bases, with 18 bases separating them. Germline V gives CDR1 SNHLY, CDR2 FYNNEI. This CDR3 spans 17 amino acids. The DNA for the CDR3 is TGTGCCAGCAGCGCCACGACAGGCCGCCGCTCTGGAAACACCATATATTTT. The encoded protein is CASSATTGRRSGNTIYF.

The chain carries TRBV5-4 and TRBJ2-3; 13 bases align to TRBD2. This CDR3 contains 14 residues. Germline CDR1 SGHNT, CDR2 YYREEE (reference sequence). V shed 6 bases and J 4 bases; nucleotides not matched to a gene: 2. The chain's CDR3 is CASKLAGGPDTQYF. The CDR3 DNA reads TGTGCCAGCAAACTAGCGGGGGGGCCAGATACGCAGTATTTT.

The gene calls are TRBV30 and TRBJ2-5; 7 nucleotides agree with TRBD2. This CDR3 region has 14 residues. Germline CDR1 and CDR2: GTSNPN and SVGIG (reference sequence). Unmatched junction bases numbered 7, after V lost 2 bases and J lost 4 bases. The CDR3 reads CAWSPTWGGETQYF. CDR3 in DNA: TGTGCCTGGAGTCCGACGTGGGGGGGAGAGACCCAGTACTTC. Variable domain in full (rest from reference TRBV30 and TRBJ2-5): SQTIHQWPATLVQPVGSPLSLECTVEGTSNPNLYWYRQAAGRGLQLLFYSVGIGQISSEVPQNLSASRPQDRQFILSSKKLLLSDSGFYLCAWSPTWGGETQYFGPGTRLLVL.

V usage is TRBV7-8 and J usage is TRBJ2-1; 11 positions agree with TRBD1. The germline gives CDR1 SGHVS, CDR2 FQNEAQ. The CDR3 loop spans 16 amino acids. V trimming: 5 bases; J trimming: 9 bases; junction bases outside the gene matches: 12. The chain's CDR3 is CASSHTGTGGLGEQFF. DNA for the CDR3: TGTGCCAGCAGCCACACCGGGACAGGGGGATTGGGTGAGCAGTTCTTC.

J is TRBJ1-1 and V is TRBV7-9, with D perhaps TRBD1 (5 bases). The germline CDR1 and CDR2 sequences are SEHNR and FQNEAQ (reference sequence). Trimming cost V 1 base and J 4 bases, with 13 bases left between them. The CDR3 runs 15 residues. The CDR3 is CASSLGGRAGTEAFF. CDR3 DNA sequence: TGTGCCAGCAGCTTAGGGGGACGGGCAGGCACTGAAGCTTTCTTT.

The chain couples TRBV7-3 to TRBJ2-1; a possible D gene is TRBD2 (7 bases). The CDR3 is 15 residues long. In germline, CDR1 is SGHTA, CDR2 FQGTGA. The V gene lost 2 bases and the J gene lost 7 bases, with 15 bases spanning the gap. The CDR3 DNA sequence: TGTGCCAGCAGCTTAGAGTCGGGGGGCCTGAATGAGCAGTTCTTC. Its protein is CASSLESGGLNEQFF. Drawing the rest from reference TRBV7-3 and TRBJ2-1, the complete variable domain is GAGVSQTPSNKVTEKGKYVELRCDPISGHTALYWYRQSLGQGPEFLIYFQGTGAADDSGLPNDRFFAVRPEGSVSTLKIQRTERGDSAVYLCASSLESGGLNEQFFGPGTRLTVL.

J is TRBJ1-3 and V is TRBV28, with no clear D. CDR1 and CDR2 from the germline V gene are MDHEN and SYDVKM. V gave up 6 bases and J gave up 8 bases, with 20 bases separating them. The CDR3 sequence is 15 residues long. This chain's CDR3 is CASSSVLAIRYTIYF. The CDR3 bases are TGTGCCAGCAGCTCCGTGCTCGCAATTCGGTACACCATATATTTT.

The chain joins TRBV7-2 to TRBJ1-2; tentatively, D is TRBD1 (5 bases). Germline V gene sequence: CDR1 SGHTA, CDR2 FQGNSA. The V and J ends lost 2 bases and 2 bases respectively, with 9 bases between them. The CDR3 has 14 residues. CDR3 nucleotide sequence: TGTGCCAGCAGCTTAATGGGGGGGAACTATGGCTACACCTTC. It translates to CASSLMGGNYGYTF.

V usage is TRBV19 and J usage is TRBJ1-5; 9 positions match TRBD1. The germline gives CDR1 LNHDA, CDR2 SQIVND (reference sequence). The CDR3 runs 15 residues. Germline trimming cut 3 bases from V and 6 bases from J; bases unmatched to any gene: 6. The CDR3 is CASSIQTGGTQPQHF. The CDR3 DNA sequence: TGTGCCAGTAGTATTCAAACAGGGGGCACTCAGCCCCAGCATTTT.

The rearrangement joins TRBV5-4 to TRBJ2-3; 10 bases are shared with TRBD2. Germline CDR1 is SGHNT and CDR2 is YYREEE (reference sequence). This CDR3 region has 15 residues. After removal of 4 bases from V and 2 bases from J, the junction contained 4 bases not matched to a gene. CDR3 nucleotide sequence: TGTGCCAGCAGCCTAGCGGGAGAGACCACAGATACGCAGTATTTT. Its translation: CASSLAGETTDTQYF.

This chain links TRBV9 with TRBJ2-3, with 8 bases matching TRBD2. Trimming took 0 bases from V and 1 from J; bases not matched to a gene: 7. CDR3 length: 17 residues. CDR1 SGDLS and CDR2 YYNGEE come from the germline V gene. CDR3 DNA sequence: TGTGCCAGCAGCGTAGTCGGGGGGGGCCTTCGCACAGATACGCAGTATTTT. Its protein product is CASSVVGGGLRTDTQYF. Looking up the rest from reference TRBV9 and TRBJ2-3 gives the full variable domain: DSGVTQTPKHLITATGQRVTLRCSPRSGDLSVYWYQQSLDQGLQFLIQYYNGEERAKGNILERFSAQQFPDLHSELNLSSLELGDSALYFCASSVVGGGLRTDTQYFGPGTRLTVL.

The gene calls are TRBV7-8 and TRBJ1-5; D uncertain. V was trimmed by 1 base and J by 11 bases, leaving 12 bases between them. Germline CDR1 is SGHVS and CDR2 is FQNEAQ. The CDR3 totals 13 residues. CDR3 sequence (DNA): TGTGCCAGCAGCTTAGGGGGTTTTCTAGCCCAGCATTTT. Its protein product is CASSLGGFLAQHF.

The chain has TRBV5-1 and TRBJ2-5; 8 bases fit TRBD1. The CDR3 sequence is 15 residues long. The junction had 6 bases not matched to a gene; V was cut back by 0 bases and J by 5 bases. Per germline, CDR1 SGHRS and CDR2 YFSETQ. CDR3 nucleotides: TGCGCCAGCAGCTTGGGTCCAGGGGGCGGTGAGACCCAGTACTTC. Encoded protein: CASSLGPGGGETQYF.

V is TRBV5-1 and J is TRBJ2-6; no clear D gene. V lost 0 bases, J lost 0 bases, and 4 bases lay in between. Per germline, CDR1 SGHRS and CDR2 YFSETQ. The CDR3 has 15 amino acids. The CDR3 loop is CASSLVFSGANVLTF. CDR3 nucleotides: TGCGCCAGCAGCTTGGTTTTCTCTGGGGCCAACGTCCTGACTTTC.

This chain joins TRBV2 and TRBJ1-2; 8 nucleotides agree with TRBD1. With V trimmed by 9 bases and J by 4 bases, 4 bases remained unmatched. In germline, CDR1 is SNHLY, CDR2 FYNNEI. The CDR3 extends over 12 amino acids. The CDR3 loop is CASTGGIYGYTF. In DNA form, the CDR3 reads TGTGCCAGTACAGGGGGGATCTATGGCTACACCTTC.

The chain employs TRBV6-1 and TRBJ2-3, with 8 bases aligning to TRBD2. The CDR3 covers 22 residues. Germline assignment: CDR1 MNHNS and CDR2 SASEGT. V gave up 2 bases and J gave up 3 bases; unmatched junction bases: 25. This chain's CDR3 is CASSEKRRGLRVAGLSTDTQYF. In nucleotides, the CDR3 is TGTGCCAGCAGTGAAAAACGGAGGGGGTTACGCGTAGCGGGATTATCGACAGATACGCAGTATTTT.

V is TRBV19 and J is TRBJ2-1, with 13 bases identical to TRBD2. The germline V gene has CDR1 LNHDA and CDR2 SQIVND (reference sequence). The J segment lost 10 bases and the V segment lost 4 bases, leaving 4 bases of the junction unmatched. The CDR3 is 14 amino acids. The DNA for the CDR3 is TGTGCCAGTAGTACGGGACTAGCGGGAAGGGAGCAGTTCTTC. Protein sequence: CASSTGLAGREQFF.

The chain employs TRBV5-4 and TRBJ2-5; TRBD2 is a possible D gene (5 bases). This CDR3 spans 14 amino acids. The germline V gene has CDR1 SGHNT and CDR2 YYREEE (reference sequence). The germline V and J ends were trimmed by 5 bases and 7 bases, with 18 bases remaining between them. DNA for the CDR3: TGTGCCAGCAGTCCGGACTTTTACCCGCGGACCCAGTACTTC. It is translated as CASSPDFYPRTQYF.

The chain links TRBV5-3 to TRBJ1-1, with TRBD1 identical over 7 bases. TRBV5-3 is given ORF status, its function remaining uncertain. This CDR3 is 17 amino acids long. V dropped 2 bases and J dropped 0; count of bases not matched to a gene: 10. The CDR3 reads CARSLGQGGPMNTEAFF. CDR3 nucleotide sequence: TGTGCCAGAAGCTTAGGTCAGGGGGGCCCCATGAACACTGAAGCTTTCTTT.

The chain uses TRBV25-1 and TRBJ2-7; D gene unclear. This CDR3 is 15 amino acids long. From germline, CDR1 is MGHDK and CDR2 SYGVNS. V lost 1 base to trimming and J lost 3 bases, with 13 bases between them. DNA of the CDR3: TGTGCCAGCAGTGAATCGCCCGGGCCCAACTACGAGCAGTACTTC. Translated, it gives CASSESPGPNYEQYF.

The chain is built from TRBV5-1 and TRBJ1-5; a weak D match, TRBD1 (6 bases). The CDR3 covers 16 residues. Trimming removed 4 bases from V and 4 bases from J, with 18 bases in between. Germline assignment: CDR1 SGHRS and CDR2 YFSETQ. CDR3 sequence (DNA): TGCGCCAGCAGCCCAACCGGACAGACACCGAATCAGCCCCAGCATTTT. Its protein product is CASSPTGQTPNQPQHF.

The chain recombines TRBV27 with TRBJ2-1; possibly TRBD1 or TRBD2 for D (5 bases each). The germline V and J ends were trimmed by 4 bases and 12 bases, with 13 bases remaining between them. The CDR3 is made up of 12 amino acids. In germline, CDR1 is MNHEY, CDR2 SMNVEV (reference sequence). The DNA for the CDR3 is TGTGCCAGCAGTTCAATGGCTGGGGGGCAGTTCTTC. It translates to CASSSMAGGQFF.

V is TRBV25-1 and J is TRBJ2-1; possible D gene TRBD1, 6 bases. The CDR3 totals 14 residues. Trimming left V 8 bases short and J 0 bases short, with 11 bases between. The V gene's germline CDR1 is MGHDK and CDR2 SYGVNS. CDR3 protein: CASHLTGSYNEQFF. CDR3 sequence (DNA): TGTGCCAGCCATTTGACAGGCTCCTACAATGAGCAGTTCTTC.

The DNA for the CDR3 is TGTGCCAGCAGTTTGAATACGTGGAATGAGCAGTTCTTC. The encoded protein is CASSLNTWNEQFF. V gene TRBV2 combines with J gene TRBJ2-1; D gene uncertain. The CDR3 runs to 13 residues. V lost 5 bases and J 7 bases, leaving 12 bases between the germline ends. Germline-derived CDR1 and CDR2 are SNHLY and FYNNEI.

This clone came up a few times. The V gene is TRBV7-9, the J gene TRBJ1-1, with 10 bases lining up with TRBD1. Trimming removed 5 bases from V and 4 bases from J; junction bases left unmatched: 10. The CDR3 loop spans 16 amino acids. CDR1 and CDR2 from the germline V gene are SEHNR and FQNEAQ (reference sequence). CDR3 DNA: TGTGCCAGCAGCGTGAGGGACAGGGGAGGAGTCACTGAAGCTTTCTTT. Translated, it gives CASSVRDRGGVTEAFF.

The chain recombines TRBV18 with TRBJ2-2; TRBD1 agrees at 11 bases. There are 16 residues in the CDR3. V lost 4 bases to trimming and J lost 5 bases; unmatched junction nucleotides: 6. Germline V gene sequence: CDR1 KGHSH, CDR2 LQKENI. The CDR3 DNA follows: TGTGCCAGCTCACAGCGGACAGGGGGCTATACCGGGGAGCTGTTTTTT. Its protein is CASSQRTGGYTGELFF.

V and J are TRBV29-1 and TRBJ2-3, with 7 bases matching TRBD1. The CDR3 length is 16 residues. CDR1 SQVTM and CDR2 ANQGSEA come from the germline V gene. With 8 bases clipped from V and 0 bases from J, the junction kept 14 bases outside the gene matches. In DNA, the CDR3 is TGCAGCACAACGGGACAGAATCGAGCCAGCACAGATACGCAGTATTTT. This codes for CSTTGQNRASTDTQYF.